This TCR beta chain was captured in a study of blood T cell repertoires in COVID-19. About the study: From the United States, Italy and Spain came samples of acute and convalescent COVID-19. Nucleic acid was either cDNA or gDNA, and it came from T cells, B-cell-depleted T cells, or PBMCs.

This clone has only one observation. As originally analysed: Using reference gene primer amplification, nucleated cell counts were estimated. Only in-frame clones appear in the TCRdb table, and some are missing; sequencing was by immunoSEQ multiplex PCR. Clone size and V and J calls were adopted from that table, with D and trimming inferred from the DNA. The table has a few hundred thousand clones, around 92% seen once. CDR1 is MNHEY, CDR2 SVGAGI, per germline. V trimming: 6 bases; J trimming: 7 bases; junction bases outside the gene matches: 9. CDR3 length: 14 residues. Sequenced sample: peripheral blood. The sequence derives from a man between 35 and 55 years old with acute or convalescent COVID-19. V gene TRBV6-5 combines with J gene TRBJ1-5; 7 bases are a match to TRBD1. The DNA of the CDR3 is TGTGCCAGCAGGGAGGGGCAGGGGGGACAGCCCCAGCATTTT. It is translated as CASREGQGGQPQHF.